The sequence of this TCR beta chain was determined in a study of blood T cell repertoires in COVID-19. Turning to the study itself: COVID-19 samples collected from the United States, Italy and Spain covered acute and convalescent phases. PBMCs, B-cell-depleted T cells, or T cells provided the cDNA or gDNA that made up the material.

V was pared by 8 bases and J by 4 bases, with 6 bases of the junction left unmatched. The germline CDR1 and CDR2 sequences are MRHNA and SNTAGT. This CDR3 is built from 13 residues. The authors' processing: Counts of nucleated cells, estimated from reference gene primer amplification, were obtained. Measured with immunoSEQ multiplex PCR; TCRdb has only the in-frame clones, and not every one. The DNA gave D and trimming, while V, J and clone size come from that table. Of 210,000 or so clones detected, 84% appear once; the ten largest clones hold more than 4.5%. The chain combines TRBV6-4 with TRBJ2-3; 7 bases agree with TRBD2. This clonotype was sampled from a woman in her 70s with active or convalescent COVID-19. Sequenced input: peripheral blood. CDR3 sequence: CASSRTRSDTQYF. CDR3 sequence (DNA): TGTGCCAGCTCCCGGACTAGATCAGATACGCAGTATTTT.